The TCR beta chain under discussion was sequenced for a study of blood T cell repertoires in COVID-19. The CDR3 totals 15 residues. Germline V gene sequence: CDR1 SGHDT, CDR2 YYEEEE. The J segment lost 5 bases and the V segment lost 5 bases, leaving 8 bases of the junction unmatched. The repertoire was sequenced with immunoSEQ multiplex PCR; TCRdb's copy has only in-frame clones and lacks some. The data hold roughly 180,000 clones, with approximately 80% observed a single time. V usage is TRBV5-6 and J usage is TRBJ2-1; TRBD2 matches at 9 bases. This clonotype originated in a middle-aged woman with COVID-19, enrolled during active disease. Sequences were obtained from peripheral blood. The CDR3 coding sequence is TGTGCCAGCAGTCCAGGCGGGGGGGCACACAATGAGCAGTTCTTC. This gives the protein CASSPGGGAHNEQFF.